The clone carrying this TCR beta chain was picked up one time. Its antigen is not identified. TCRdb's copy holds only in-frame clones and misses some; the assay was immunoSEQ multiplex PCR. Found here are about 83,000 clones, about 96% of them singletons; the top ten hold roughly 1.3%. The sample originates from a study of cytomegalovirus exposure and HLA in healthy donors. Study summary: Both the 120 validation repertoires and the approximately 640 first-cohort repertoires used the same platform, as reported by a later analysis.

Study conclusions and caveats: The authors enumerated roughly 180 TCR beta chains as linked to cytomegalovirus.

The CDR3 covers 14 residues. The chain couples TRBV21-1 to TRBJ2-5; the D call TRBD1 from the table was never checked on the DNA. TRBV21-1 is tagged as a pseudogene. Specimen: PBMCs. This clonotype was sampled from a woman aged 18 to 35 in good health and CMV-seronegative. The CDR3, as DNA: TGTGCCAGCAGCCCCACCAGGGTTCAAGAGACCCAGTACTTC. Translated: CASSPTRVQETQYF.